These T cell receptor beta chains were read from a single sample in a study of early T cells in non-severe SARS-CoV-2 infection. TCRdb reanalysed the 5' RACE reads using MiXCR and keeps one entry per CDR3 protein. The sample gives 55,000 to 75,000 distinct CDR3 sequences, 9% to 15% of which show up once; approximately 1.6% is in the top ten. The sample taken for sequencing was whole blood. These receptors were obtained from an adult who was a healthcare worker with PCR-confirmed SARS-CoV-2 infection or an uninfected control (not recorded which). CDR3s include the opening cysteine and the closing phenylalanine or tryptophan.

cdr3_aa,j_call,v_call
CASSSNGLAQAFYEQYF,TRBJ2-7,TRBV19
CASSPSPSTENTGELFF,TRBJ2-2,TRBV7-9
CASRSRGIRSSYNSPLHF,TRBJ1-6,TRBV6-5
CASRDYLGADTQYF,TRBJ2-3,TRBV6-5
CASSTGGDEQFF,TRBJ2-1,TRBV5-1
CASSPFSKGMEKLFF,TRBJ1-4,TRBV7-8
CASSEGGLAGGRETQYF,TRBJ2-5,TRBV9
CASSSLGGVGETQYF,TRBJ2-5,TRBV7-9
CATERAGELFF,TRBJ2-2,TRBV25-1
CASSPIAYGYTF,TRBJ1-2,TRBV6-6
CASRTAGRETQYF,TRBJ2-5,TRBV27
CASSFYGSDTQYF,TRBJ2-3,TRBV6-2/TRBV6-3
CASSLEMGQGADTQYF,TRBJ2-3,TRBV11-1
CSARVGGGPTDTQYF,TRBJ2-3,TRBV20-1
CASSLGQGLAGALADTQYF,TRBJ2-3,TRBV7-2
CASSLRGRALNTGELFF,TRBJ2-2,TRBV7-8
CASSFGRKNTEAFF,TRBJ1-1,TRBV12-3/TRBV12-4
CASSSTGRHYGYTF,TRBJ1-2,TRBV6-2/TRBV6-3
CASSYLGPTYEQYF,TRBJ2-7,TRBV6-5
CASSQETGPYGYTF,TRBJ1-2,TRBV3-1
CSVGREEQFF,TRBJ2-1,TRBV29-1
CATARRGEQFF,TRBJ2-1,TRBV5-6
CASSSQVEGEQYF,TRBJ2-7,TRBV4-3
CAISESGEKQFF,TRBJ2-1,TRBV10-3
CASSMRLAGLTNEQFF,TRBJ2-1,TRBV7-8
CAWSPGQQQETQYF,TRBJ2-5,TRBV30
CASISLRDLAGEYTDTQYF,TRBJ2-3,TRBV11-2
CATSRAGRANYGYTF,TRBJ1-2,TRBV27
CASSQDWPVGNTEAFF,TRBJ1-1,TRBV4-1
CASSHADREQETQYF,TRBJ2-5,TRBV4-1
CASSLYAEVALHF,TRBJ1-6,TRBV7-2
CASSLASLQGANTGELFF,TRBJ2-2,TRBV7-8
CASSRNLGELFF,TRBJ2-2,TRBV2
CAWSAGHGEKLFF,TRBJ1-4,TRBV30
CASSYPVPYNSPLHF,TRBJ1-6,TRBV6-6
CSGEVVAGASYEQYF,TRBJ2-7,TRBV20-1
CAIGRDPDTQYF,TRBJ2-3,TRBV10-3